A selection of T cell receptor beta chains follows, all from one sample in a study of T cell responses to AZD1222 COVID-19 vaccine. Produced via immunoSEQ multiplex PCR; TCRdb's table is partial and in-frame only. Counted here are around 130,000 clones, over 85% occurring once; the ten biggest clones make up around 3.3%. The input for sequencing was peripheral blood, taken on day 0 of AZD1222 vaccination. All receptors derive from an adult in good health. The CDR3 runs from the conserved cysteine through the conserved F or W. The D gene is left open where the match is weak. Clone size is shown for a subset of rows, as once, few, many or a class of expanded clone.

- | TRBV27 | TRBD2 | CASRGTGTTREQYF
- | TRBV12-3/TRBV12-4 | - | CASSRRDTYEQYF
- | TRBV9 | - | CASSLRSRSSGANVLTF
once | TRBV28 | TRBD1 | CASNPTGGVREEQFF
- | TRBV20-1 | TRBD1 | CSAIFGTAAFF
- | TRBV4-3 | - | CASSQDHGDSGNTIYF
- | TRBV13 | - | CASSLGLRHWPTRNTIYF
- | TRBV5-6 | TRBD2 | CASSLPGTSPFF
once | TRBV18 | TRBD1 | CASSPRGQGDTNYGYTF
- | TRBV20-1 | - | CSALGNEQFF
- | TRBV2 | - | CASTGQPYNEQFF
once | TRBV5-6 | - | CASSLAGVSTDTQYF
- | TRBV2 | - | CASMSGSNYSPLHF
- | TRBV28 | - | CASTQGAQGINQPQHF
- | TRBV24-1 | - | CATSGHGTANYGYTF
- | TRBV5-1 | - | CASSFGSASYEQYF
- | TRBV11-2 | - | CASSSNLGVLAKNIQYF
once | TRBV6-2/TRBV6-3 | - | CASSTGYTEAFF
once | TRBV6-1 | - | CASSETGPPHEQYF
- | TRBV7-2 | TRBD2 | CASSLGTSGLNEQFF
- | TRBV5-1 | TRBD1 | CASSSGQGTNSPLHF
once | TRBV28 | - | CASSLLMGGPEAFF
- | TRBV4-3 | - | CASSHELQGAGNTIYF
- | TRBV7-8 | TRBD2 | CASSPRTSGIQNEQFF
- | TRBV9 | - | CASSAGQKNTEAFF
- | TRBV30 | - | CAWSTQGPPEDTQYF
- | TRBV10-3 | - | CAIAAQGGYEQYF
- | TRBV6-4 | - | CASSEGARYTF
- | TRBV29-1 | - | CSAGLGDNEQFF
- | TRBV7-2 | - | CASSLGIAPPEAFF
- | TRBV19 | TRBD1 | CASTNQGASEKLFF
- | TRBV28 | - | CASSLRVEKLFF
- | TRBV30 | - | CAWSPYPGRQFGELFF
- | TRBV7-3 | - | CASSLIAGSRYEQYF
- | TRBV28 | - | CASSLSRVDGYTF
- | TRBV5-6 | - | CASSLGGELGGYTF